A selection of T cell receptor beta chains follows, all from one sample in a study of blood T cells in healthy people across ages. In TCRdb, the 5' RACE reads were re-called with MiXCR into one record per CDR3 protein. Here the sample spans about 1.4 million distinct CDR3 sequences, approximately 60% being singletons. Sequencing input: blood. Receptors were obtained from a man aged 18 to 29 in good health. CDR3s include the opening cysteine and the closing phenylalanine or tryptophan. The size of a clone is reported for some rows only, either as once, few or many, or as a class for expanded clones.

J,size,V,CDR3
TRBJ1-2,few,TRBV18,CASSPGPDYGYTF
TRBJ2-7,few,TRBV7-2,CASSLSTGAYEQYF
.,.,TRBV27,CASSLFSGTQETQYF
TRBJ2-1,few,TRBV20-1,CSARYYTEQFF
TRBJ2-3,.,TRBV20-1,CSARKIQGYTQYF
TRBJ2-2,.,TRBV4-2,CASRNRNTGELFF
TRBJ1-5,many,TRBV12-3/TRBV12-4,CASSGGSNQPQHF
TRBJ2-6,.,TRBV6-2/TRBV6-3,CVSRKGHDYSSGANVLTF
TRBJ2-3,.,TRBV2,CASGVSAGANTDTQYF
TRBJ1-2,few,TRBV2,CASERGRTGVNYGYTF
TRBJ2-2,.,TRBV10-3,CAIRLAGGTGELFF
TRBJ2-7,.,TRBV4-1,CASSLRGLGSHEQYF
TRBJ1-6,few,TRBV12-5,CASGLVPAGSAYNSPLHF
TRBJ2-7,.,TRBV10-3,CAISGNRGESYEQYF
TRBJ2-6,.,TRBV4-1,CASSQGKGSGANVLTF
TRBJ2-1,.,TRBV5-1,CASSLGLAGLGYNEQFF
TRBJ2-1,.,TRBV10-2,CASTPNRDNNEQFF
TRBJ1-1,once,TRBV6-6,CASSYYTGPSGAFF
TRBJ2-1,.,TRBV7-9,CASLTGGRDNEQFF
TRBJ1-2,once,TRBV20-1,CSAPPPTGNYGYTF
TRBJ2-7,.,TRBV4-1,CASSQSHDYGWSQYF
TRBJ2-7,.,TRBV20-1,CSARELASYEQYF
TRBJ2-1,.,TRBV27,CASSSLPGTSGRGLNEQFF
TRBJ1-6,.,TRBV25-1,CASSDEQGFSPLHF
TRBJ2-1,few,TRBV29-1,CSDQTGEYNEQFF
.,.,TRBV6-2/TRBV6-3,CASWDSGRFYEQYF
TRBJ2-3,.,TRBV5-1,CASSSTSGPTDTQYF
TRBJ2-5,.,TRBV4-1,CASSQRIGQGAAYQETQYF
TRBJ2-2,.,TRBV5-1,CASSLRGQVTGELFF
.,.,TRBV4-1,CASSQARDGHNEQYF
TRBJ2-1,.,TRBV7-8,CASSLASGGQGYNEQFF
TRBJ1-6,.,TRBV20-1,CSARLFAGVRDNSPLHF
TRBJ2-7,.,TRBV6-5,CASSYTNPAEFGTSGEQYF
TRBJ2-3,few,TRBV29-1,CSVGLAGVFTDTQYF
TRBJ2-2,.,TRBV7-2,CASSLAYGPGGELFF
TRBJ1-1,once,TRBV6-6,CASSYGTGELGAEAFF
TRBJ2-1,.,TRBV20-1,CSARDPAGARNEQFF
TRBJ2-7,few,TRBV27,CASSLSFLYEQYF
TRBJ1-6,.,TRBV4-3,CASSQDTGVNSPLHF
TRBJ2-1,.,TRBV24-1,CATSDRKGQNNEQFF
TRBJ1-6,.,TRBV7-2,CASSSNRGLSRGSPLHF
TRBJ1-1,few,TRBV5-1,CASSLVDSMNTEAFF
TRBJ1-1,few,TRBV5-5,CASSLVTGFITEAFF
TRBJ2-2,.,TRBV6-5,CASERTRNVGELFF
TRBJ2-1,.,TRBV3-1,CASSQDPYRNEQFF
TRBJ2-1,.,TRBV9,CASSGDRGWDEQFF
TRBJ2-1,.,TRBV7-2,CASSPTTSRPYNEQFF
TRBJ2-3,few,TRBV20-1,CSARGGLAPDTQYF
TRBJ1-5,.,TRBV7-2,CASSSNQGQPQHF
TRBJ2-3,.,TRBV29-1,CSVEDSSPDTQYF
TRBJ2-7,.,TRBV20-1,CSATRQVTYEQYF
TRBJ1-4,.,TRBV27,CASARDRMDEKLFF
TRBJ2-3,few,TRBV12-3/TRBV12-4,CASSSVGAGDQPDTQYF
TRBJ2-6,.,TRBV18,CASSPRRDGAEGANVLTF
TRBJ2-3,.,TRBV27,CASSHRQTSTDTQYF
TRBJ2-5,.,TRBV25-1,CATGELADQETQYF